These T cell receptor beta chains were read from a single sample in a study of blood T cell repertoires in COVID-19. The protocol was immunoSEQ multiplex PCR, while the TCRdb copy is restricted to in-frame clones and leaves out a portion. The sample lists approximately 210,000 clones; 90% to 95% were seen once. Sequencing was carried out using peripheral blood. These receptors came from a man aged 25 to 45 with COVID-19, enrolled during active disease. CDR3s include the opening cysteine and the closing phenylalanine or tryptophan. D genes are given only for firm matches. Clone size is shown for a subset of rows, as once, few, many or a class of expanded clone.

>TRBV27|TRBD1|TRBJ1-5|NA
TGTGCCAGCAGTTTAAACGGACAGGGCCCCAATCAGCCCCAGCATTTT
CASSLNGQGPNQPQHF
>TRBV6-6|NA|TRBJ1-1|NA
TGTGCCAGCAGTTACCCTCACAGGGCATTTGACACTGAAGCTTTCTTT
CASSYPHRAFDTEAFF
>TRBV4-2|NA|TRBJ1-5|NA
TGTGCCAGCAGCCAAGATGCGGCAGGGGACCTTTATAGCAATCAGCCCCAGCATTTT
CASSQDAAGDLYSNQPQHF
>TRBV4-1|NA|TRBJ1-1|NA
TGCGCCAGCAGCCAAGTTCCCGTGAGTGCTGAAGCTTTCTTT
CASSQVPVSAEAFF
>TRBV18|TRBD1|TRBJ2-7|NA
TGTGCCAGCTCACCACAGGGACAGGGCCCTGGCGAGCAGTACTTC
CASSPQGQGPGEQYF
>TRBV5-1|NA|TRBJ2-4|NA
TGCGCCAGCAGCTTTGGCGTGGGGCCTCTAGCCAAAAACATTCAGTACTTC
CASSFGVGPLAKNIQYF
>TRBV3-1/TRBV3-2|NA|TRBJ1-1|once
TGTGCCAGCAGCCAAGTTTCGGGAAACACTGAAGCTTTCTTT
CASSQVSGNTEAFF
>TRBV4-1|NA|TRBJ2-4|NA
TGCGCCAGCAGCCATATGGGGGACACTCCTACCGTCGCCAAAAACATTCAGTACTTC
CASSHMGDTPTVAKNIQYF
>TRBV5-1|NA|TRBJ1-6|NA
TGCGCCAGCAGCCCGGTAGAGGGATCACCCCTCCACTTT
CASSPVEGSPLHF
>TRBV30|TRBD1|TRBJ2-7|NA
TGTGCCTGGGGACAGGCCTACGAGCAGTACTTC
CAWGQAYEQYF
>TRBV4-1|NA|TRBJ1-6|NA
TGCGCCAGCAGCCAAGGAGCCCGGGGGGCGTGGGATAATTCACCCCTCCACTTT
CASSQGARGAWDNSPLHF
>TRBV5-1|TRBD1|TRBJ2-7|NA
TGCGCCAGCAGCTTCGGGACAGGGGTCTACGAGCAGTACTTC
CASSFGTGVYEQYF
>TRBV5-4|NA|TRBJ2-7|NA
TGTGCCAGCAGCTATTCTTCCCACGAGCAGTACTTC
CASSYSSHEQYF
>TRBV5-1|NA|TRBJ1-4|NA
TGCGCCAGCAGCTTGGCGGGGGCAACTAATGAAAAACTGTTTTTT
CASSLAGATNEKLFF
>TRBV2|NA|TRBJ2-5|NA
TGTGCCAGCAGTGCGATGGAGGTAGAAGAGACCCAGTACTTC
CASSAMEVEETQYF
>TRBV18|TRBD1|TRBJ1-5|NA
TGTGCCAGCTCCGACAGGGGGCTAGGCAATCAGCCCCAGCATTTT
CASSDRGLGNQPQHF
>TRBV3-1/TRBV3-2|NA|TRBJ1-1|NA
TGTGCCAGCGAAGCCGGGATTGCGAGAACTGAAGCTTTCTTT
CASEAGIARTEAFF
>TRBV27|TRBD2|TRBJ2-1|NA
TGTGCCAGCAGCCAAGCGGGGGAATACAATGAGCAGTTCTTC
CASSQAGEYNEQFF